This TCR beta chain came from a study of blood T cell repertoires in COVID-19. Study context: Samples representing acute and convalescent COVID-19 were sourced from the United States, Italy and Spain. PBMCs, B-cell-depleted T cells, or T cells provided the cDNA or gDNA that made up the material.

The table lists this clone with a count of one. As handled by the study authors: Amplification of reference gene primers was used by the study to estimate nucleated cell counts. Sequencing used immunoSEQ multiplex PCR; TCRdb keeps in-frame clones, though not all of them. The V and J calls and the clone size are those of that table, but D and trimming were determined from the DNA. The sample holds 170,000 or so clones, 90% to 95% seen once. What was sequenced was peripheral blood. The origin of this receptor is a man over 45 with acute or convalescent COVID-19.

The CDR3 nucleotides are TGTGCCATCAGTGCGACAGGGCACGAGCAGTACTTC. Its protein is CAISATGHEQYF. This chain connects TRBV10-3 to TRBJ2-7, with 7 nucleotides matching TRBD1. Germline assignment: CDR1 ENHRY and CDR2 SYGVKD. Trimming at V came to 4 bases and at J to 5 bases, leaving 2 bases not matched to a gene. The CDR3 extends over 12 amino acids.